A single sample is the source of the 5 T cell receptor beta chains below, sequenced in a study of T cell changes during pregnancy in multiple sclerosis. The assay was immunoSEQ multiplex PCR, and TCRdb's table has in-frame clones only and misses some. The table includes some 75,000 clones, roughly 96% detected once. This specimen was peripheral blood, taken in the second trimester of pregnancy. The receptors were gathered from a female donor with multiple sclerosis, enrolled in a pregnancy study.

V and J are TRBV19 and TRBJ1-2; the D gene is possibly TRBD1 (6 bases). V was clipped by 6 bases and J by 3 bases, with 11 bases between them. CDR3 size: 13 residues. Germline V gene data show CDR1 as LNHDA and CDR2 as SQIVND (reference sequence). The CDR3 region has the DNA TGTGCCAGTAGCCCACAGGGTGACTATGGCTACACCTTC. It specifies CASSPQGDYGYTF.

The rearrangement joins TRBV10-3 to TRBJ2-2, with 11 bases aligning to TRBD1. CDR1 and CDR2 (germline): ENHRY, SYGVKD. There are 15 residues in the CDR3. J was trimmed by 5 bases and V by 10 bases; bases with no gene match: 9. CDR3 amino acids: CATPRTGGGTGELFF. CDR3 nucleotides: TGTGCCACCCCGAGGACAGGGGGCGGAACCGGGGAGCTGTTTTTT.

CDR3 amino acids: CASSSPMEGTDTQYF. The CDR3 nucleotides are TGTGCCAGCAGTTCCCCGATGGAGGGCACAGATACGCAGTATTTT. The rearrangement uses TRBV28 and TRBJ2-3, with D possibly being TRBD2 (5 bases). The CDR3 length is 15 residues. CDR1 and CDR2 from the germline V gene are MDHEN and SYDVKM. The germline V and J ends were trimmed by 4 bases and 1 base, with 12 bases remaining between them.

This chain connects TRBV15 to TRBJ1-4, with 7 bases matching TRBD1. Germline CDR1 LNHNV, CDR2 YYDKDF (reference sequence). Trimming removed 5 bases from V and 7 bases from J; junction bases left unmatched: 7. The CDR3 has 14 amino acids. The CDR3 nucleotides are TGTGCCACCAGCGTAGACAGGGTGTTTGAAAAACTGTTTTTT. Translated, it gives CATSVDRVFEKLFF.

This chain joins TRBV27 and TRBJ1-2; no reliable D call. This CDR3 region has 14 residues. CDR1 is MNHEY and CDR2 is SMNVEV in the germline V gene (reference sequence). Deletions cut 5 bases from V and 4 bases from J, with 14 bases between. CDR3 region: CASSIARSSYGYTF. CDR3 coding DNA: TGTGCCAGCAGTATAGCTCGATCGAGCTATGGCTACACCTTC.